This entry lists 10 T cell receptor beta chains sequenced from one sample in a study of neurological immune-mediated disorders. TCRdb reprocessed the 5' RACE reads with MiXCR, giving one entry per CDR3 protein. The sample holds about 77,000 distinct CDR3 sequences, around 9.9% seen once. Specimen: PBMCs. These TCRs come from a man aged 45-65 years in good health.

The table lists this clonotype with many counts. CDR3: CASSLLTSPNSYEQYF. CDR3 nucleotide sequence: TGTGCCAGCAGTCTCCTGACTAGCCCAAACTCCTACGAGCAGTACTTC. This chain joins TRBV12-3 or TRBV12-4 and TRBJ2-7, with 7 bases lining up with TRBD2. Trimming removed 5 bases from V and 0 bases from J; junction bases left unmatched: 10. The CDR3 is made up of 16 amino acids.

The chain employs TRBV5-5 and TRBJ2-1; D possibly corresponds to TRBD2 (6 bases). The V gene's germline CDR1 is SGHKS and CDR2 YYEKEE (reference sequence). CDR3 size: 15 residues. Trimming cost V 4 bases and J 0 bases, with 11 bases left between them. CDR3 DNA: TGTGCCAGCAGCCCGGACTATCTCTCCTACAATGAGCAGTTCTTC. Translating gives CASSPDYLSYNEQFF.

This clonotype occurred many times. V and J are TRBV15 and TRBJ1-6; D ambiguous. V was pared by 5 bases and J by 6 bases, with 14 bases between. The germline CDR1 and CDR2 sequences are LNHNV and YYDKDF (reference sequence). The CDR3 sequence is 15 residues long. This CDR3 is CATSGGGNSNSPLHF. As DNA, the CDR3 is TGTGCCACCAGCGGAGGAGGTAACAGTAATTCACCCCTCCACTTT.

This clonotype was detected ten times or more. The genes are TRBV12-3 or TRBV12-4 and TRBJ2-7; TRBD1 might be the D (5 bases). Trimming removed 7 bases at V and 7 bases at J, with 17 bases between. This CDR3 region has 13 residues. CDR3 sequence reads: CASTPGSAREQYF. CDR3 bases: TGTGCCAGCACCCCAGGGTCGGCGCGGGAGCAGTACTTC.

The chain links TRBV30 to TRBJ1-5; tentative D call: TRBD1 (5 bases). Germline V gene lookup returns CDR1 GTSNPN and CDR2 SVGIG (reference sequence). The CDR3 is 14 residues long. The ends were cut back, 2 bases at V and 6 bases at J, with 14 bases in the middle. CDR3 in amino acids: CAWSWQGNGQPQHF. In nucleotides, the CDR3 is TGTGCCTGGAGTTGGCAGGGAAACGGTCAGCCCCAGCATTTT.

This clonotype occurred many times. Mismatch with germline at one junction end may stem from a read error. V gene TRBV5-5 combines with J gene TRBJ1-1, with D unclear. This CDR3 is 11 amino acids long. Germline CDR1 is SGHKS and CDR2 is YYEKEE (reference sequence). In nucleotides, the CDR3 is TGTGCCAGCAGCCTGGAGTCCTTTCCTCTATTT. This translates into CASSLESFPLF.

This clonotype was seen repeatedly, ten times or more. The chain couples TRBV5-1 to TRBJ1-4; the match to TRBD1 covers 7 bases. Germline V gives CDR1 SGHRS, CDR2 YFSETQ. This CDR3 comprises 13 residues. The ends lost 2 bases at V and 8 bases at J; junction bases unmatched: 3. The CDR3 loop is CASSFSGQEKLFF. The CDR3 DNA sequence: TGCGCCAGCAGCTTTTCGGGACAGGAAAAACTGTTTTTT.

This clonotype occurred many times. V is TRBV14 and J is TRBJ1-1; D is unclear. Germline-derived CDR1 and CDR2 are SGHDN and FVKESK. The CDR3 is 15 amino acids. The V gene lost 1 base and the J gene lost 0 bases, with 9 bases spanning the gap. The CDR3 nucleotides are TGTGCCAGCAGCCAAGTGGCGGGCCTGAACACTGAAGCTTTCTTT. Translation: CASSQVAGLNTEAFF.

This clonotype was detected many times. The chain employs TRBV7-6 and TRBJ2-7; 11 positions match TRBD2. V was pared by 2 bases and J by 1 base, with 1 base of the junction left unmatched. CDR1 and CDR2 (germline): SGHVS, FNYEAQ. This CDR3 has 15 amino acids. CDR3 protein: CASSLTSGGSYEQYF. The DNA for the CDR3 is TGTGCCAGCAGCTTAACTAGCGGGGGATCCTACGAGCAGTACTTC.

This clonotype was recorded many times. V usage is TRBV10-1 and J usage is TRBJ2-7; D may be TRBD2 (5 bases). CDR3 length: 13 amino acids. V was pared by 4 bases and J by 10 bases, with 17 bases between. The germline CDR1 and CDR2 sequences are WNHNN and SYGVQD (reference sequence). Here the CDR3 reads CASSGRTDLPQYF. DNA of the CDR3: TGCGCCAGCAGTGGTCGGACTGACCTCCCTCAGTACTTC.